This T cell receptor beta chain was retrieved from a study of T cell clonotyping in hematopoietic cell transplantation (dated by TCRdb to about 2021). Background for the entire study: A total of roughly 150 blood samples were collected in the study from approximately 32 consecutive transplant recipients and their related donors. Recruitment of patients ran from September 2015 to January 2017, and follow-up continued until late 2020 or until death. For 5 patients, samples taken at the onset of acute graft-versus-host disease were compared with samples from patients who never developed GVHD.

The time point label, as the study defines it: recipient sample taken at acute GVHD onset. Blood from recipients was drawn about 28 days before transplant and again at days 30, 100 and 180 after transplant. Using Nuclei Lysis Solution, genomic DNA was extracted from unfractionated peripheral blood mononuclear cells that were either fresh or cryopreserved. V has 5 bases trimmed and J has 4 bases trimmed; junction bases matching no gene number 10. The CDR3 holds 16 amino acids from the cysteine to the phenylalanine. The retained sequence is limited to the CDR3, 48 bases, with the frame set at the first base. CDR1 and CDR2 were assigned from the germline V gene as SGHVS and FQNEAQ. The immunoSEQ assay, a bias-controlled multiplex PCR with V- and J-specific primers, was used to amplify TCR beta CDR3 regions from genomic DNA. A proprietary barcode and Illumina adapter sequences were added to the CDR3 amplicons in a second PCR step. CDR3 libraries were sequenced on an Illumina MiSeq instrument. As for the original processing: Export and quality control were done with immunoSEQ Analyzer 3.0, while downstream analyses used R Bioconductor and Immunarch. Only productive rearrangements in the normalized downsampled data set were used to calculate repertoire metrics. Pathologically expanded clonotypes were defined as those larger than 5 templates in the normalized cohort. The Inverse Simpson Index served as the measure of repertoire diversity. To capture all clonotypes, CMV-specificity analyses were performed on the non-normalized data set. As stored in TCRdb, this immuneACCESS dataset retains in-frame rearrangements with V and J assigned. A fraction of the clones does not appear; measured against another copy, unresolved V genes explain less than half of the discrepancy, and the remainder lacks a known reason. Clone size and V and J calls were adopted from that table, with D and trimming inferred from the DNA. The sample includes about 9,300 clones, with 70% to 85% observed a single time. Under 65% of the sample belongs to the ten largest clones.

For this clone: Its binding antigen is unknown. Base qualities were left out, and no much larger clone turns up one base away.

Points the paper makes about the study in general: Recipient TCR diversity fell after transplant, with pathologically expanded clonotypes rising progressively from day 30 to day 180. The sample size was limited and the cells went unsorted, which meant the CD4 and CD8 repertoire contributions could not be told apart. Broader TCR repertoire diversity after transplant was predicted by Inverse Simpson Index values from donors and from recipients before transplant. Just a small fraction of recipient repertoires overlapped with donor repertoires, and more than 97% appeared de novo at the given depth.

The V gene is TRBV7-8 and the J gene is TRBJ2-1, with 8 bases aligning to TRBD2. This TCR derives from a male patient aged 60 to 75 who had an allogeneic stem cell transplant from an unrelated donor, so the T cells may come from the graft donor. Some clones in this sample may be carry-over from other donors' samples. Sequencing was performed on PBMCs, taken at the time of graft-versus-host disease after allogeneic stem cell transplant. The bases read TGTGCCAGCAGCCCGGGGACTGCGGGGGGTTACAATGAGCAGTTCTTC. Its amino acids are CASSPGTAGGYNEQFF. Outside the CDR3, residues come from the reference TRBV7-8 and TRBJ2-1 proteins, so the full variable domain is: GAGVSQSPRYKVAKRGQDVALRCDPISGHVSLFWYQQALGQGPEFLTYFQNEAQLDKSGLPSDRFFAERPEGSVSTLKIQRTQQEDSAVYLCASSPGTAGGYNEQFFGPGTRLTVL.